This TCR beta chain was retrieved from a study of TIL therapy for anti-PD-1-resistant metastatic lung cancer. Background on the study: Progressing patients received lymphodepletion, expanded TIL infusion and IL-2. Patients had a median age of about 55 years (range about 38-85). Study conclusions and caveats: This highly selected cohort may not generalize to typical lung cancer patients.

The time point here: pre-treatment sample, taken before nivolumab and TIL therapy. Stage 4 NSCLC adults joined between late 2017 and 2020. The libraries were made with immunoSEQ v3. Method: immunoSEQ multiplex PCR; TCRdb's copy keeps in-frame clones and lacks some. The table lists some 60,000 clones, 73% of them singletons, with less than 2% in the top ten. A remark on this clone: The target antigen is unknown.

The sequenced sample was blood, obtained at baseline. This TCR came from a person aged 25-80 years with non-small cell lung cancer.

DNA of the CDR3: TGTGCCAGCAGTTTTACAGGGACGCAGCCCCAGCATTTT. Its protein product is CASSFTGTQPQHF. V usage is TRBV27 and J usage is TRBJ1-5, with TRBD1 as a possible D gene (6 bases). The V end was cut by 3 bases, the J end by 7 bases, with 10 bases between. This CDR3 has 13 residues. Per germline, CDR1 MNHEY and CDR2 SMNVEV (reference sequence).